This T cell receptor (beta chain) was retrieved from a study of cytomegalovirus exposure and HLA in healthy donors. Study-wide results and caveats: An analysis that was carried out later associated approximately 17,000 TCR beta sequences with HLA alleles at 0.05 false discovery rate. From TCR beta sequences, most subjects' HLA-A and HLA-B alleles were reportedly predicted accurately. The study found most TCR sequences rare, yet found some public TCRs in many donors. Later on, an analysis showed TCR association rates differing by HLA locus, with DRB1 the most and HLA-C the fewest.

Primers for the PCR totalled 60 Vbeta and 13 Jbeta. The data were produced by immunoSEQ multiplex PCR, yet TCRdb's version contains in-frame clones alone and is incomplete. This sample carries about 130,000 clones, approximately 82% of them seen once, and the ten largest clones take 2% to 3%. On this clone: Its antigen is currently unknown.

Germline CDR1 reads SGHRS; CDR2 reads YFSETQ. CDR3 size: 16 residues. The V and J ends lost 3 bases and 1 base, in that order; junction bases with no gene match: 8. The chain couples TRBV5-1 to TRBJ2-5, with 8 bases aligning to TRBD2. Source material: PBMCs. The TCR sequence derives from a man aged 50-59 years in good health and CMV-seronegative. The chain's CDR3 is CASSSPGLVLQETQYF. CDR3 coding DNA: TGCGCCAGCAGCTCCCCGGGACTAGTCCTCCAAGAGACCCAGTACTTC.